Below are 20 T cell receptor beta chains sequenced from a single sample in a study of T cells in Graves' hyperthyroidism and ophthalmopathy. Amplification of TCR beta CDR3 regions was performed using RNA transcripts as template. The TCR CDR3 was amplified in a first-round RT-PCR using the HTBI primer set. TCRdb re-called the multiplex PCR reads with MiXCR, one entry per CDR3 protein. This sample yields 300,000 to 350,000 distinct CDR3 sequences, of which roughly a fifth are seen a single time; 50% belongs to the top ten. Sequencing was done on a sample of blood. All receptors come from a woman aged 45-65 years with Graves' hyperthyroidism.

This clonotype was detected ten times or more. The CDR3 DNA is TGTGCCAGCAGTGAAGCGCCAGGGAACTATGGCTACACCTTC. Its protein is CASSEAPGNYGYTF. The V gene is TRBV6-1, the J gene TRBJ1-2; perhaps TRBD1 as D (5 bases). Trimming shortened V by 0 bases and J by 2 bases, and 7 bases separated the two germline ends. The germline V gene has CDR1 MNHNS and CDR2 SASEGT. This CDR3 has 14 amino acids.

This clonotype was seen many times. The chain uses TRBV27 and TRBJ2-3; D is undetermined. Trimming cost V 1 base and J 6 bases, with 11 bases left between them. This CDR3 is 14 amino acids long. In germline, CDR1 is MNHEY, CDR2 SMNVEV (reference sequence). The CDR3 DNA is TGTGCCAGCAGTTTATTTGACCAAAGGGATACGCAGTATTTT. Translation: CASSLFDQRDTQYF.

The V call is TRBV11-3, the J call TRBJ2-5; unclear D gene. Germline V gene sequence: CDR1 SGHNT, CDR2 YENEEA. The CDR3 consists of 14 residues. V was clipped by 2 bases and J by 0 bases, with 7 bases between them. CDR3 in amino acids: CASSLSADQETQYF. The CDR3, as DNA: TGTGCCAGCAGCTTAAGCGCGGACCAAGAGACCCAGTACTTC.

Only a few counts were recorded for this clonotype. This chain links TRBV3-1 with TRBJ2-7, with TRBD1 matching over 12 bases. The germline V gene has CDR1 LGHDT and CDR2 YNNKEL (reference sequence). CDR3 size: 15 residues. After removal of 4 bases from V and 6 bases from J, the junction contained 7 bases not matched to a gene. The CDR3 region is CASSRSGTGGLEQYF. DNA for the CDR3: TGTGCCAGCAGCCGTTCCGGGACAGGGGGCCTCGAGCAGTACTTC.

The chain couples TRBV19 to TRBJ2-2; tentatively, D is TRBD2 (6 bases). Germline CDR1 LNHDA, CDR2 SQIVND (reference sequence). Trimming stripped 6 bases from V and 6 bases from J, with 20 bases between. CDR3 length: 16 amino acids. The CDR3 DNA is TGTGCCAGTAGGCGGGACCCCCTGGGGGTCGCCGGGGAGCTGTTTTTT. Translating it yields CASRRDPLGVAGELFF.

In its sample, this clonotype was seen many times. The chain employs TRBV27 and TRBJ1-1; the D gene is possibly TRBD1 (6 bases). V shed 6 bases and J shed 1 base, with 18 bases lying between them. The CDR3 extends over 16 amino acids. Germline V CDR1 and CDR2: MNHEY, SMNVEV (reference sequence). The CDR3 region has the DNA TGTGCCAGCAGGAAACAGGGCACCCGGGCGAACACTGAAGCTTTCTTT. It yields the protein CASRKQGTRANTEAFF.

This chain links TRBV27 with TRBJ2-1; 9 bases align to TRBD1. The germline CDR1 and CDR2 sequences are MNHEY and SMNVEV (reference sequence). The CDR3 length is 14 residues. Trimming took 5 bases from V and 10 from J; bases not matched to a gene: 9. Here the CDR3 DNA reads TGTGCCAGCAGTCCCCGGGACAGGGTCAAGGAGCAGTTCTTC. It translates to CASSPRDRVKEQFF.

This chain links TRBV5-1 with TRBJ1-2; D call uncertain. The CDR3 contains 14 residues. Trimming removed 4 bases at V and 3 bases at J, with 13 bases between. Germline CDR1 and CDR2: SGHRS and YFSETQ. The CDR3 sequence is CASSQGGDDYGYTF. Here the CDR3 DNA reads TGCGCCAGCAGCCAAGGAGGAGATGACTATGGCTACACCTTC.

The rearrangement links TRBV6-1 to TRBJ2-3; weak D call: TRBD2 (7 bases). CDR3 length: 15 residues. Germline lookup yields CDR1 MNHNS and CDR2 SASEGT. Between the trimmed V and J ends, which lost 6 bases and 5 bases, there was a span of 18 bases. CDR3 loop: CASRIRGAKRDTQYF. For the CDR3, the DNA is TGTGCCAGCAGGATCCGGGGGGCGAAGAGAGATACGCAGTATTTT.

This clonotype appeared many times. The V and J genes are TRBV3-1 and TRBJ2-1, with 11 nucleotides matching TRBD2. CDR3 size: 16 residues. CDR1 and CDR2 (germline): LGHDT, YNNKEL (reference sequence). Losses at the gene ends were 0 bases for V and 7 bases for J; bases not matched to a gene: 5. The CDR3 DNA follows: TGTGCCAGCAGCCAAGATCGTAGCGGGAGGGCAAATGAGCAGTTCTTC. This translates into CASSQDRSGRANEQFF.

This clonotype was counted at least ten times. The V gene is TRBV5-1, the J gene TRBJ1-6; possible D gene TRBD1, 6 bases. This CDR3 comprises 15 residues. Germline lookup yields CDR1 SGHRS and CDR2 YFSETQ. V was trimmed by 0 bases and J by 7 bases, leaving 11 bases between them. DNA of the CDR3: TGCGCCAGCAGCTTGGGGGGCCAGGGGAATTCACCCCTCCACTTT. Amino acid sequence: CASSLGGQGNSPLHF.

This clonotype was seen at least ten times. The CDR3, as DNA: TGCGCCAGCAGCTTGTTCGGGACGGAGGGCGCAAATGGCTACACCTTC. Amino acid sequence: CASSLFGTEGANGYTF. The chain employs TRBV5-1 and TRBJ1-2; TRBD1 might be the D (5 bases). V lost 1 base, J lost 6 bases, and 19 bases lay in between. Germline CDR1 reads SGHRS; CDR2 reads YFSETQ. This CDR3 is built from 16 residues.

Ten or more counts support this clonotype. The chain joins TRBV24-1 to TRBJ1-2; the D gene is possibly TRBD1 (6 bases). This CDR3 is built from 12 residues. Trimming cost V 2 bases and J 7 bases, with 7 bases left between them. The germline CDR1 and CDR2 sequences are KGHDR and SFDVKD. DNA of the CDR3: TGTGCCACCAGTGATTCAGGGGCTGGCTACACCTTC. This gives the protein CATSDSGAGYTF.

The chain links TRBV11-3 to TRBJ2-1; D is unresolved. Germline CDR1 reads SGHNT; CDR2 reads YENEEA. V lost 1 base, J lost 6 bases, and 16 bases lay in between. The CDR3 contains 16 residues. The CDR3 region is CASSLVLSSSVNEQFF. The CDR3 bases are TGTGCCAGCAGCTTAGTTTTAAGTTCTTCGGTCAATGAGCAGTTCTTC.

The V gene is TRBV18, the J gene TRBJ2-7; TRBD1 agrees at 8 bases. Losses at the gene ends were 4 bases for V and 9 bases for J; bases not matched to a gene: 8. CDR3 length: 13 amino acids. Per the germline V gene, CDR1 is KGHSH and CDR2 is LQKENI. The CDR3 loop is CASSQRTGRGQYF. In DNA form, the CDR3 reads TGTGCCAGCTCACAACGGACAGGGCGCGGGCAGTACTTC.

In its sample, this clonotype was seen many times. The gene calls are TRBV28 and TRBJ2-7, with 11 bases that match TRBD2. CDR3 length: 15 amino acids. Germline loops: CDR1 MDHEN, CDR2 SYDVKM. Trimming removed 6 bases from V and 6 bases from J; junction bases left unmatched: 10. CDR3 region: CASRTIAGGPSEQYF. The CDR3 coding sequence is TGTGCCAGCAGAACGATAGCGGGAGGGCCATCCGAGCAGTACTTC.

This chain connects TRBV28 to TRBJ2-7; 9 nucleotides align to TRBD1. V shed 5 bases and J 5 bases; nucleotides not matched to a gene: 7. Germline V gives CDR1 MDHEN, CDR2 SYDVKM. There are 14 residues in the CDR3. This chain's CDR3 is CASSPGQGAHEQYF. The CDR3 region has the DNA TGTGCCAGCAGTCCGGGACAGGGAGCCCACGAGCAGTACTTC.

This clonotype came up many times. V is TRBV7-2 and J is TRBJ2-7; 7 positions match TRBD1. The CDR3 runs 14 residues. The J segment lost 6 bases and the V segment lost 4 bases, leaving 9 bases of the junction unmatched. Germline CDR1 is SGHTA and CDR2 is FQGNSA. The CDR3 region has the DNA TGTGCCAGCAGCTCCCCCAAACAGGGGACCGAGCAGTACTTC. Residues: CASSSPKQGTEQYF. Full variable domain (rest looked up from reference TRBV7-2 and TRBJ2-7): GAGVSQSPSNKVTEKGKDVELRCDPISGHTALYWYRQSLGQGLEFLIYFQGNSAPDKSGLPSDRFSAERTGGSVSTLTIQRTQQEDSAVYLCASSSPKQGTEQYFGPGTRLTVT.

The chain joins TRBV6-1 to TRBJ2-7; 12 bases are shared with TRBD2. CDR3 length equals 15 residues. Germline CDR1 MNHNS, CDR2 SASEGT. With V trimmed by 7 bases and J by 0 bases, 4 bases remained unmatched. The CDR3 here is CASTLAGGSSYEQYF. Here the CDR3 DNA reads TGTGCCAGCACCCTAGCGGGAGGGAGCTCCTACGAGCAGTACTTC.

The rearrangement links TRBV10-2 to TRBJ1-5, with 8 bases identical to TRBD1. The V gene end was trimmed by 6 bases and the J gene end by 0 bases; junction bases not matched to a gene: 4. In germline, CDR1 is WSHSY, CDR2 SAAADI. This CDR3 contains 15 residues. This chain's CDR3 is CASRQGDYSNQPQHF. The CDR3 region has the DNA TGCGCCAGCAGACAGGGGGATTATAGCAATCAGCCCCAGCATTTT.